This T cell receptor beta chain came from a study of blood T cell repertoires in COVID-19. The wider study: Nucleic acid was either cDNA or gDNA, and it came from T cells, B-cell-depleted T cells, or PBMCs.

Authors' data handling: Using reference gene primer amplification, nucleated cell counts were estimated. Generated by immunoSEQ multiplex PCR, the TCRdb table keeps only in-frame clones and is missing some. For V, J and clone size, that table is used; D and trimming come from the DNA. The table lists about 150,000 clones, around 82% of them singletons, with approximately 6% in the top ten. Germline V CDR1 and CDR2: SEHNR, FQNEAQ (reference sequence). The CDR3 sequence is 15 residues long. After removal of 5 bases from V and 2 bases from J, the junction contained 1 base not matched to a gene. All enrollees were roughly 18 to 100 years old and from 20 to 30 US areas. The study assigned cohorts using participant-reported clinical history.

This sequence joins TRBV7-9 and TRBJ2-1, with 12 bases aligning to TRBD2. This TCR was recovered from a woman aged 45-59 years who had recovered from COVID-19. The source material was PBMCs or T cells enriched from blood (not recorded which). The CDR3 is CASSRLAGAYNEQFF. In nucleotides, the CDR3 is TGTGCCAGCAGCCGACTAGCGGGGGCCTACAATGAGCAGTTCTTC. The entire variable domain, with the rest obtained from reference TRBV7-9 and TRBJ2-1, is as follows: DTGVSQNPRHKITKRGQNVTFRCDPISEHNRLYWYRQTLGQGPEFLTYFQNEAQLEKSRLLSDRFSAERPKGSFSTLEIQRTEQGDSAMYLCASSRLAGAYNEQFFGPGTRLTVL.